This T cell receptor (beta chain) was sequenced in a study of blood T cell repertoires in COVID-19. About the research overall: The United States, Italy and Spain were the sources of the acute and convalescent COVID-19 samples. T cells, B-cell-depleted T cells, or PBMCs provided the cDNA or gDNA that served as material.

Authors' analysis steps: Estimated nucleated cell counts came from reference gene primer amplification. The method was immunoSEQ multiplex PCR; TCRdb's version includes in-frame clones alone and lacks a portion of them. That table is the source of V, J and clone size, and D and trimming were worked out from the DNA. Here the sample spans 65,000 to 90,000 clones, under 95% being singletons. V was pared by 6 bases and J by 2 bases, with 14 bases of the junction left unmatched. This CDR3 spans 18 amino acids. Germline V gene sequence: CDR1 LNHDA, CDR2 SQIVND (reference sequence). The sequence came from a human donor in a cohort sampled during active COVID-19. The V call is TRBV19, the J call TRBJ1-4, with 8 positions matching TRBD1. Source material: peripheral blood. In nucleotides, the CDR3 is TGTGCCAGTAGCGAAGAGGACAGGGTTTGGGGGACTAATGAAAAACTGTTTTTT. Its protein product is CASSEEDRVWGTNEKLFF.